This T cell receptor beta chain is drawn from a study of blood T cell repertoires in COVID-19. Trimming removed 0 bases at V and 1 base at J, with 7 bases between. Germline V gene data show CDR1 as SGDLS and CDR2 as YYNGEE. The CDR3 extends over 14 amino acids. Profiling relied on immunoSEQ multiplex PCR, and the TCRdb table lists in-frame clones only, not all of them. The sample consists of some 140,000 clones, more than 80% of them appearing once. This TCR came from a human donor in a cohort sampled during active COVID-19. The chain carries TRBV9 and TRBJ1-1; D remains ambiguous. Sequences were obtained from peripheral blood. The CDR3 DNA reads as TGTGCCAGCAGCGTAGGGGCGGGGAACACTGAAGCTTTCTTT. Translating gives CASSVGAGNTEAFF.